This paragraph reports one TCR beta chain. The sample comes from a study of T cell responses to AZD1222 COVID-19 vaccine. Libraries were prepared by immunoSEQ multiplex PCR; TCRdb keeps only in-frame clonotypes and omits some of them. The sample lists 96,000 or so clones, almost 90% occurring once. The TCR comes from an adult in good health. This sample comprised peripheral blood, obtained on day 0 of AZD1222 vaccination.

CDR3 DNA: TGCGCCAGCTCGGACCGCCGGGGGTACGAGCAGTACTTC. Translating it yields CASSDRRGYEQYF. The V call is TRBV4-3, the J call TRBJ2-7; the D gene is possibly TRBD2 (6 bases). Between the trimmed V and J ends, which lost 8 bases and 4 bases, there was a span of 15 bases. The CDR3 runs 13 residues. CDR1 LGHNA and CDR2 YSLEER come from the germline V gene.